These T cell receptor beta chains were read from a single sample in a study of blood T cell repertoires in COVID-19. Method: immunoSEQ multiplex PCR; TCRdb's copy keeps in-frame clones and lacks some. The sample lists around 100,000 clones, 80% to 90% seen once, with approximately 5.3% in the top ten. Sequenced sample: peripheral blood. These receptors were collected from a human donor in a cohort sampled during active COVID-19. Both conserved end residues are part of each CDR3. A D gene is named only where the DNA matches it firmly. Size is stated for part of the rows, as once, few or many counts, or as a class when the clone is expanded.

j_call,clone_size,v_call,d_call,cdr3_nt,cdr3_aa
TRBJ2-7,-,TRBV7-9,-,TGTGCCAGCAGCTACACCGACAGAACCTACGAGCAGTACTTC,CASSYTDRTYEQYF
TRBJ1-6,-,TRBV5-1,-,TGCGCCAGCAGCCCTAATACCATGAGCTCCTATAATTCACCCCTCCACTTT,CASSPNTMSSYNSPLHF
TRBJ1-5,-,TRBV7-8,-,TGTGCCAGCCGCGCCACGAGGGCCCTGGGGAGCAATCAGCCCCAGCATTTT,CASRATRALGSNQPQHF
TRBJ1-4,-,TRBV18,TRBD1,TGTGCCAGCTCCCCTGAACAGGGGGCGAATGAAAAACTGTTTTTT,CASSPEQGANEKLFF
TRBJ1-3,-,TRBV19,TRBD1,TGTGCCAGTAGTATGCGACAGGGGACGGGAAACACCATATATTTT,CASSMRQGTGNTIYF
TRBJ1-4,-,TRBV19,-,TGTGCCAGTAATCAGAAGTGGGCCGGTACTAATGAAAAACTGTTTTTT,CASNQKWAGTNEKLFF
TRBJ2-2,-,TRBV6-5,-,TGTGCCAGCAGACGGGAGTCGGCAAGCGGGGAGCTGTTTTTT,CASRRESASGELFF
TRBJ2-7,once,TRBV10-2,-,TGCGCCAGCAACGATGGCCTCGAGCAGTACTTC,CASNDGLEQYF
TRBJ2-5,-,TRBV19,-,TGTGCCAGTAGTCGCGATCTAGCTCATGAGACCCAGTACTTC,CASSRDLAHETQYF
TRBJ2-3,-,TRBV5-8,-,TGTGCCAGCAGCTTTCGAACCAGGGGTCCCACAGATACGCAGTATTTT,CASSFRTRGPTDTQYF
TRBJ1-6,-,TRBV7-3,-,TGTGCCAGCAGCCCAACGAGTAATTCACCCCTCCACTTT,CASSPTSNSPLHF
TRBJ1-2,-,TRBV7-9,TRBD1,TGTGCCAGCAGCGAAACAGGGGACCGGGGTGGCTACACCTTC,CASSETGDRGGYTF
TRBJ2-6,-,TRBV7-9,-,TGTGCCAGCAGCTTAGGCCAGGGAAGGAGAGGGGCCAACGTCCTGACTTTC,CASSLGQGRRGANVLTF
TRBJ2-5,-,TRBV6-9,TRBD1,TGTGCCAGCAGTTTGGGACAGGGGCAACAAGAGACCCAGTACTTC,CASSLGQGQQETQYF
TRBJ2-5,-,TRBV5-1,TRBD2,TGCGCCAGCAGCGAAGTAGCGGGTCTGTACCAAGAGACCCAGTACTTC,CASSEVAGLYQETQYF
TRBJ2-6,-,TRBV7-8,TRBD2,TGTGCCAGCAGCCGCAGGACTAGCGGGAGGCCGATGGATCCCCGCTCTGGGGCCAACGTCCTGACTTTC,CASSRRTSGRPMDPRSGANVLTF
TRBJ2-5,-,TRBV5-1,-,TGCGCCAGCGCAGGCCAAGAGACCCAGTACTTC,CASAGQETQYF
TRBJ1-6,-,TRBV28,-,TGTGCCAGCAGTTCACAGAGTACCCTCCACTTT,CASSSQSTLHF
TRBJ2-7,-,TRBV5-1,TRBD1,TGCGCCAGCAGCTACGAGGGACAGGTTACTAACGAGCAGTACTTC,CASSYEGQVTNEQYF
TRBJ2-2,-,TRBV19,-,TGTGTCAGTAGGTTAGGGCAGGGGATCGGGGAGCTGTTTTTT,CVSRLGQGIGELFF
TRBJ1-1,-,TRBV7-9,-,TGTGCCAGCAGTGGGGAGGACAACCGGGCTTTCTTT,CASSGEDNRAFF
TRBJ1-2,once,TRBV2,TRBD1,TGTGCCAGCAGTGTGGGGACAGGGAGTCACTATGGCTACACCTTC,CASSVGTGSHYGYTF
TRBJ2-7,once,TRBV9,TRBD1,TGTGCCAGCAGCGTAGGACAGGGCGGCTACGAGCAGTACTTC,CASSVGQGGYEQYF
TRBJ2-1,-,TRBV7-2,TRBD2,TGTGCCAGCAGCTTAGGACTAGCGGGAGGAAATGAGCAGTTCTTC,CASSLGLAGGNEQFF
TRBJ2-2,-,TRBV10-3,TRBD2,TGTGCCATCAGTGAACGAACTAGCGGAATAACCGGGGAGCTGTTTTTT,CAISERTSGITGELFF
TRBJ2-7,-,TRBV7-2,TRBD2,TGTGCCAGCAGGGGGCTAGCGGGAGTCTACGAGCAGTACTTC,CASRGLAGVYEQYF
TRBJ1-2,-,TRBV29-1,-,TGCAGCGTTGACCGCGCGGCTGGCTACACCTTC,CSVDRAAGYTF
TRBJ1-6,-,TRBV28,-,TGTGCCAGCAGACGCCACGCGGGTTCTAATTCACCCCTCCACTTT,CASRRHAGSNSPLHF
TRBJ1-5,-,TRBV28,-,TGTGCCAGCACCCCATCAGGAGGGAAAGTATCAGCGTCCCAGCATTTT,CASTPSGGKVSASQHF
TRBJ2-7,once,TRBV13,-,TGTGCCAGCAGCTTCGGGAGACCCTACGAGCAGTACTTC,CASSFGRPYEQYF
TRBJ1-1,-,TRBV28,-,TGTGCCAGCAGTCAGGTCAGGGGAGGGTACACTGAAGCTTTCTTT,CASSQVRGGYTEAFF
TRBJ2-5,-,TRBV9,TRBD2,TGTGCCAGCAGTCAGGGACTAGCGGGAGGAGAGACCCAGTACTTC,CASSQGLAGGETQYF
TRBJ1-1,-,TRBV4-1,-,TGCGCCAGCAGCCAAGCAGGGGTTACTGAAGCTTTCTTT,CASSQAGVTEAFF
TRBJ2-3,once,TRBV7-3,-,TGTGCCAGCAGCTTTCCTCCCATCGGGAGGCGGGACAAACCGTTTGGGGCAGATACGCAGTATTTT,CASSFPPIGRRDKPFGADTQYF
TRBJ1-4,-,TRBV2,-,TGTGCCAGCAACTCGCTTTGGGAAAAACTGTTTTTT,CASNSLWEKLFF
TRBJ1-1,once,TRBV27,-,TGTGCCAGCAGTTTAGGCGGTGAAGCTTTCTTT,CASSLGGEAFF
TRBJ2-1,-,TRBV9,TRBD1,TGTGCCAGCAGCCCTTGGACAGGGGGGAATGAGCAGTTCTTC,CASSPWTGGNEQFF
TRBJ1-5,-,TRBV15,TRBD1,TGTGCCACCAGCCGGATACAGGGGCCCTCCCCCCAGCATTTT,CATSRIQGPSPQHF
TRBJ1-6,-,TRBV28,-,TGTGCCACCTGCACGCGGGGGCGTTCACCCCTCCACTTT,CATCTRGRSPLHF
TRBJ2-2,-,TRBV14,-,TGTGCCAGCAGCCTAAGAGGGCTCACCGGGGAGCTGTTTTTT,CASSLRGLTGELFF
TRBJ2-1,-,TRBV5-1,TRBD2,TGCGCCAGCAGCTTGGTTGTGTCTGGGGCTAGCGGGAGCGGGTCCTACAATGAGCAGTTCTTC,CASSLVVSGASGSGSYNEQFF
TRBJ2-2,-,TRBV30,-,TGTGCCTGGAGTGTAGGCGGGGCCGGGACCGGGGAGCTGTTTTTT,CAWSVGGAGTGELFF
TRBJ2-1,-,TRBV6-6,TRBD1,TGTGCCAGCAGTAAGGACAGGGTTTTCTACAATGAGCAGTTCTTC,CASSKDRVFYNEQFF
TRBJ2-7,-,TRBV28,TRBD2,TGTGCCATCCATTCTAGCGGGAGCTACGAGCAGTACTTC,CAIHSSGSYEQYF
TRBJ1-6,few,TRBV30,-,TGTGCCTGGAGCGGGGTCAATTCACCCCTCCACTTT,CAWSGVNSPLHF
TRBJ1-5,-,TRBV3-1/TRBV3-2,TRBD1,TGTGCCAGCAGCCAAGACGGGACAGGGCGTCAGCCCCAGCATTTT,CASSQDGTGRQPQHF
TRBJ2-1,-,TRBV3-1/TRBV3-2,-,TGTGCCAGCCGGATGATGGCGGCGTACAATGAGCAGTTCTTC,CASRMMAAYNEQFF
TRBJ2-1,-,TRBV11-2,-,TGTGCCAGCAGCCAGATATACTACAATGAGCAGTTCTTC,CASSQIYYNEQFF
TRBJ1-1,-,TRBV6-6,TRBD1,TGTGCCAGCAGTAAGGGACAGACGAACACTGAAGCTTTCTTT,CASSKGQTNTEAFF
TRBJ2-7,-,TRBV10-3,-,TGTGCCATCAGTGAGTCGGGCTCCAACGAGCAGTACTTC,CAISESGSNEQYF